Below, 27 T cell receptor beta chains from the same sample are listed, as sequenced in a study of T-cell reconstitution after alpha-beta-depleted transplantation in children. Preparation of the TCRbeta library involved a method that used unique molecular identifiers. In TCRdb, the PCR reads were re-called with MiXCR into one record per CDR3 protein. In the table there are hundreds of thousands of distinct CDR3 sequences, about an eighth of which are singletons. The material was PBMCs, obtained before TCRalphabeta/CD19-depleted stem cell transplant. The receptors here all came from a girl aged 2 to 9 with congenital amegakaryocytic thrombocytopenia, due to receive a stem cell transplant.

This clonotype was seen at least ten times. CDR3: CASTTSGSWYEQYF. In DNA, the CDR3 is TGTGCCAGTACCACTAGCGGGAGTTGGTACGAGCAGTACTTC. The chain recombines TRBV12-3 or TRBV12-4 with TRBJ2-7, with TRBD2 identical over 11 bases. V lost 9 bases, J lost 4 bases, and 8 bases stayed unmatched. This CDR3 comprises 14 residues.

The CDR3 sequence: CAISSPTEAYEQYF. DNA for the CDR3: TGTGCCATCAGTTCGCCGACAGAAGCCTACGAGCAGTACTTC. V is TRBV10-3 and J is TRBJ2-7; D is perhaps TRBD1 (5 bases). Trimming took 5 bases from V and 2 from J, leaving 13 bases between them. Germline loops: CDR1 ENHRY, CDR2 SYGVKD. The length of the CDR3 is 14 residues.

The V call is TRBV29-1, the J call TRBJ2-5; 8 bases align to TRBD1. The CDR3 covers 15 residues. CDR1 and CDR2 (germline): SQVTM, ANQGSEA. V lost 7 bases and J lost 4; bases outside the gene matches: 14. The chain's CDR3 is CSARRQGASLETQYF. The CDR3 nucleotides are TGCAGCGCTAGAAGGCAGGGGGCCTCGTTAGAGACCCAGTACTTC.

This clonotype has ten or more counts. CDR3 in DNA: TGCGCCAGCAGCGTTTATCGGGACAGGGGGCGAGAGACCCAGTACTTC. It is translated as CASSVYRDRGRETQYF. The V call is TRBV5-1, the J call TRBJ2-5, with TRBD1 identical over 12 bases. The V gene end was trimmed by 4 bases and the J gene end by 4 bases; junction bases not matched to a gene: 8. This CDR3 contains 16 residues. Germline V lookup: CDR1 SGHRS, CDR2 YFSETQ.

The chain couples TRBV29-1 to TRBJ2-1; the match to TRBD2 covers 7 bases. The ends lost 7 bases at V and 5 bases at J; junction bases unmatched: 11. Germline V gene sequence: CDR1 SQVTM, CDR2 ANQGSEA. The CDR3 covers 14 residues. The CDR3 DNA sequence: TGCAGCGCCGATCGTACTAGCGAGAACAATGAGCAGTTCTTC. Translation: CSADRTSENNEQFF.

Only a few counts were recorded for this clonotype. The chain links TRBV28 to TRBJ2-1, with 11 bases aligning to TRBD1. Per germline, CDR1 MDHEN and CDR2 SYDVKM. V was pared by 8 bases and J by 7 bases, with 7 bases of the junction left unmatched. The CDR3 extends over 14 amino acids. For the CDR3, the DNA is TGTGCCAGCTTTCGGGACAGGGGGATGAATGAGCAGTTCTTC. It specifies CASFRDRGMNEQFF.

The chain employs TRBV10-3 and TRBJ2-7, with 7 bases identical to TRBD1. Germline assignment: CDR1 ENHRY and CDR2 SYGVKD. The CDR3 runs to 14 residues. V trimming: 3 bases; J trimming: 2 bases; junction bases outside the gene matches: 4. The CDR3 nucleotides are TGTGCCATCAGTGATACAGGGGTAGCCTACGAGCAGTACTTC. This codes for CAISDTGVAYEQYF.

The chain recombines TRBV6-5 with TRBJ2-1; D may be TRBD1 (5 bases). V lost 0 bases, J lost 7 bases, and 10 bases lay in between. The CDR3 has 14 residues. Germline lookup yields CDR1 MNHEY and CDR2 SVGAGI. The CDR3 loop reads CASSYSTEGNEQFF. The CDR3 DNA follows: TGTGCCAGCAGTTACTCGACAGAAGGGAATGAGCAGTTCTTC.

This clonotype was detected many times. V is TRBV4-1 and J is TRBJ2-1, with D hard to call. The CDR3 spans 16 residues. Germline assignment: CDR1 MGHRA and CDR2 YSYEKL. The V and J ends lost 1 base and 0 bases respectively, with 10 bases between them. The CDR3 region is CASSQVGKSSYNEQFF. CDR3 bases: TGCGCCAGCAGCCAAGTTGGAAAGAGCTCCTACAATGAGCAGTTCTTC.

The CDR3 spells CASSLASGRETSEAFF. The DNA for the CDR3 is TGCGCCAGCAGCTTGGCGTCGGGCAGGGAGACCTCTGAAGCTTTCTTT. The chain employs TRBV5-1 and TRBJ1-1, with D perhaps TRBD1 (5 bases). Per germline, CDR1 SGHRS and CDR2 YFSETQ. The CDR3 loop spans 16 amino acids. Trimming cost V 0 bases and J 6 bases, with 18 bases left between them. Variable domain in full (rest from reference TRBV5-1 and TRBJ1-1): KAGVTQTPRYLIKTRGQQVTLSCSPISGHRSVSWYQQTPGQGLQFLFEYFSETQRNKGNFPGRFSGRQFSNSRSEMNVSTLELGDSALYLCASSLASGRETSEAFFGQGTRLTVV.

This clonotype was recorded only once. The chain uses TRBV27 and TRBJ2-1; maybe TRBD2 (6 bases). Trimming took 11 bases from V and 10 from J, leaving 24 bases between them. The CDR3 consists of 14 residues. CDR1 is MNHEY, CDR2 SMNVEV, per germline (reference sequence). CDR3 sequence: CAGNRGAAVDEQFF. The DNA of the CDR3 is TGTGCCGGCAATCGCGGGGCCGCTGTGGACGAGCAGTTCTTC.

Many counts were recorded for this clonotype. The chain is built from TRBV20-1 and TRBJ2-1; 12 nucleotides agree with TRBD2. The CDR3 length is 14 residues. Per germline, CDR1 DFQATT and CDR2 SNEGSKA (reference sequence). The J segment lost 8 bases and the V segment lost 6 bases, leaving 8 bases of the junction unmatched. The CDR3 DNA sequence: TGCAGTGCGATTCGACTAGCGGGAGCACATGAGCAGTTCTTC. Residues: CSAIRLAGAHEQFF.

This clonotype was counted at least ten times. The chain combines TRBV29-1 with TRBJ2-1; D may correspond to TRBD1 or TRBD2 (5 bases each). The V and J ends lost 7 bases and 9 bases respectively, with 22 bases between them. Germline V gene data show CDR1 as SQVTM and CDR2 as ANQGSEA. CDR3 length: 14 residues. The CDR3 reads CSASRGSSGTEQFF. The CDR3, as DNA: TGCAGCGCTTCCCGTGGATCGTCGGGGACTGAGCAGTTCTTC.

The chain uses TRBV11-2 and TRBJ2-5; D may be TRBD2 (6 bases). CDR1 and CDR2 from the germline V gene are SGHAT and FQNNGV. Trimming pared 5 bases from V and 2 bases from J, leaving 15 bases between. This CDR3 is 15 amino acids long. The CDR3 DNA follows: TGTGCCAGCAGCCCCACTCTCCTAGCGCAAGAGACCCAGTACTTC. It is translated as CASSPTLLAQETQYF. Drawing the rest from reference TRBV11-2 and TRBJ2-5, the complete variable domain is EAGVAQSPRYKIIEKRQSVAFWCNPISGHATLYWYQQILGQGPKLLIQFQNNGVVDDSQLPKDRFSAERLKGVDSTLKIQPAKLEDSAVYLCASSPTLLAQETQYFGPGTRLLVL.

The sample holds a few counts of this clonotype. J is TRBJ2-3 and V is TRBV5-6, with D maybe TRBD2 (6 bases). Trimming left V 0 bases short and J 1 base short, with 12 bases between. The CDR3 contains 16 residues. Germline V gene data show CDR1 as SGHDT and CDR2 as YYEEEE. This chain's CDR3 is CASSLVGGGGTDTQYF. The DNA for the CDR3 is TGTGCCAGCAGCTTGGTGGGCGGCGGGGGCACAGATACGCAGTATTTT. The entire variable domain, with the rest obtained from reference TRBV5-6 and TRBJ2-3, is as follows: DAGVTQSPTHLIKTRGQQVTLRCSPKSGHDTVSWYQQALGQGPQFIFQYYEEEERQRGNFPDRFSGHQFPNYSSELNVNALLLGDSALYLCASSLVGGGGTDTQYFGPGTRLTVL.

This chain connects TRBV5-1 to TRBJ2-5; the D gene is possibly TRBD2 (6 bases). CDR3 length: 15 residues. Germline-derived CDR1 and CDR2 are SGHRS and YFSETQ. The V end was cut by 4 bases, the J end by 3 bases, with 16 bases between. The CDR3 region has the DNA TGCGCCAGCAGCGACGCTTCCAGGAGGGAAGAGACCCAGTACTTC. This encodes CASSDASRREETQYF. Combining the CDR3 with reference TRBV5-1 and TRBJ2-5 gives the whole variable domain KAGVTQTPRYLIKTRGQQVTLSCSPISGHRSVSWYQQTPGQGLQFLFEYFSETQRNKGNFPGRFSGRQFSNSRSEMNVSTLELGDSALYLCASSDASRREETQYFGPGTRLLVL.

There are many counts of this clonotype. For the CDR3, the DNA is TGTGCCAGCCGGTGGGGAGATTCACCCCTCCACTTT. This encodes CASRWGDSPLHF. V usage is TRBV12-3 or TRBV12-4 and J usage is TRBJ1-6; D call uncertain. This CDR3 is built from 12 residues. V was shortened by 8 bases and J by 8 bases, with 10 bases between the two germline ends.

This clonotype was observed a handful of times. The rearrangement links TRBV10-3 to TRBJ1-5; TRBD1 might be the D (5 bases). The CDR3 runs to 15 residues. Germline loops: CDR1 ENHRY, CDR2 SYGVKD. V was shortened by 2 bases and J by 4 bases, with 12 bases between the two germline ends. The CDR3 spells CAISELQGENQPQHF. CDR3 sequence (DNA): TGTGCCATCAGTGAGCTTCAGGGTGAGAATCAGCCCCAGCATTTT.

As for this clonotype: A junction end diverges from the germline sequence, so it may reflect a read error. The chain joins TRBV3-1 to TRBJ2-7; D may be TRBD1 (6 bases). The CDR3 is 12 residues long. Germline V lookup: CDR1 LGHDT, CDR2 YNNKEL (reference sequence). The CDR3 reads CASSQGAGTPHF. For the CDR3, the DNA is TGTGCCAGCAGCCAAGGCGCCGGGACACCGCACTTC.

There are many counts of this clonotype. The chain is built from TRBV12-3 or TRBV12-4 and TRBJ1-5; 8 nucleotides agree with TRBD1. V was clipped by 1 base and J by 0 bases; unmatched bases: 5. The CDR3 has 17 residues. CDR3 in amino acids: CASSLGTGRDSNQPQHF. Written as DNA, the CDR3 is TGTGCCAGCAGTTTAGGGACAGGGAGGGATAGCAATCAGCCCCAGCATTTT.

This clonotype was seen many times. This rearrangement joins TRBV9 to TRBJ2-1; 12 nucleotides agree with TRBD2. Trimming removed 3 bases from V and 9 bases from J; junction bases left unmatched: 7. The CDR3 is 15 amino acids. CDR1 is SGDLS, CDR2 YYNGEE, per germline. CDR3 nucleotide sequence: TGTGCCAGCAGCGCAAGACTAGCGGGAGCGGTTGAGCAGTTCTTC. Amino acids: CASSARLAGAVEQFF. Supplemented by reference TRBV9 and TRBJ2-1, the full variable domain reads DSGVTQTPKHLITATGQRVTLRCSPRSGDLSVYWYQQSLDQGLQFLIQYYNGEERAKGNILERFSAQQFPDLHSELNLSSLELGDSALYFCASSARLAGAVEQFFGPGTRLTVL.

The J gene is TRBJ2-1, the V gene TRBV28, with 8 bases fitting TRBD1. The germline V gene has CDR1 MDHEN and CDR2 SYDVKM. The V segment lost 10 bases and the J segment 7 bases; nucleotides outside the gene matches: 6. There are 12 residues in the CDR3. DNA of the CDR3: TGTGCCATCGGACAGGGTCATAATGAGCAGTTCTTC. This encodes CAIGQGHNEQFF.

This clonotype was seen at least ten times. As DNA, the CDR3 is TGTGCCAGCAGCCACGAGCAATTAAGTGAGCAGTTCTTC. This codes for CASSHEQLSEQFF. The chain carries TRBV28 and TRBJ2-1, with D hard to call. The CDR3 consists of 13 residues. The V gene lost 6 bases and the J gene lost 9 bases, with 15 bases spanning the gap. Germline V gene sequence: CDR1 MDHEN, CDR2 SYDVKM.

The chain links TRBV15 to TRBJ2-7; possible D gene TRBD2, 5 bases. The V end was cut by 0 bases, the J end by 6 bases, with 12 bases between. Germline CDR1 and CDR2: LNHNV and YYDKDF (reference sequence). The CDR3 runs to 14 residues. CDR3 bases: TGTGCCACCAGCAGAGACAGGACTCCCGGCGAGCAGTACTTC. Its protein is CATSRDRTPGEQYF.

CDR3 DNA sequence: TGCAGTGCTAGACGACTAGCGGGGAATACCTACAATGAGCAGTTCTTC. Its translation: CSARRLAGNTYNEQFF. This sequence joins TRBV20-1 and TRBJ2-1; 11 nucleotides line up with TRBD2. V lost 2 bases and J lost 2; bases outside the gene matches: 5. The CDR3 spans 16 residues. Germline loops: CDR1 DFQATT, CDR2 SNEGSKA (reference sequence).

This clonotype was counted at least ten times. This chain links TRBV7-2 with TRBJ1-2, with D maybe TRBD1 (5 bases). The germline V and J ends were trimmed by 4 bases and 5 bases, with 20 bases remaining between them. The CDR3 is made up of 16 amino acids. Germline CDR1 is SGHTA and CDR2 is FQGNSA. The CDR3 is CASSSSPRKGAYGYTF. The CDR3 DNA sequence: TGTGCCAGCAGCTCGTCTCCCAGGAAAGGGGCTTATGGCTACACCTTC. Full variable domain (remainder filled in from reference TRBV7-2 and TRBJ1-2): GAGVSQSPSNKVTEKGKDVELRCDPISGHTALYWYRQSLGQGLEFLIYFQGNSAPDKSGLPSDRFSAERTGGSVSTLTIQRTQQEDSAVYLCASSSSPRKGAYGYTFGSGTRLTVV.

This clonotype was counted ten times or more. This chain joins TRBV5-1 and TRBJ2-7; TRBD2 is a possible D gene (5 bases). The CDR3 runs to 15 residues. The ends were cut back, 3 bases at V and 5 bases at J, with 18 bases in the middle. Germline CDR1 reads SGHRS; CDR2 reads YFSETQ. The CDR3 region is CASSWTPYGGDEQYF. The CDR3 nucleotides are TGCGCCAGCAGCTGGACTCCTTATGGTGGCGACGAGCAGTACTTC.